The 23 T cell receptor beta chains below were found in one sample sequenced in a study of identical twins. TCRdb reprocessed the 5' RACE reads via MiXCR and lists one record per CDR3 protein. The sample carries roughly 480,000 distinct CDR3 sequences, roughly a quarter recorded once. The same sample was also studied in work on T cells expressing NK-cell markers.

The specimen sequenced was CD4+ T cells sorted from blood. These receptors were collected from a woman younger than 30 in good health.

The rearrangement links TRBV7-2 to TRBJ2-3; 11 nucleotides agree with TRBD2. Per germline, CDR1 SGHTA and CDR2 FQGNSA. Germline trimming cut 4 bases from V and 6 bases from J; bases unmatched to any gene: 6. The CDR3 runs to 15 residues. Here the CDR3 DNA reads TGTGCCAGCAGCTCCCCCCCTAGCGGGAGGGATACGCAGTATTTT. Its protein product is CASSSPPSGRDTQYF.

As DNA, the CDR3 is TGTGCCAGCAGCCCGCGGCACAAAAACAATGAGCAGTTCTTC. As protein: CASSPRHKNNEQFF. The rearrangement joins TRBV11-3 to TRBJ2-1; D gene ambiguous. The germline V and J ends were trimmed by 5 bases and 5 bases, with 13 bases remaining between them. Germline loops: CDR1 SGHNT, CDR2 YENEEA. The CDR3 contains 14 residues.

The chain recombines TRBV6-2 or TRBV6-3 with TRBJ2-1, with D perhaps matching TRBD2 (6 bases). Germline CDR1 MNHEY, CDR2 SVGEGT. This CDR3 region has 15 residues. Trimming removed 0 bases from V and 3 bases from J, with 9 bases in between. CDR3 bases: TGTGCCAGCAGTTACTCGACTAGTCTCTACAATGAGCAGTTCTTC. Residues: CASSYSTSLYNEQFF.

This chain connects TRBV19 to TRBJ2-7; TRBD2 agrees at 16 bases. Per germline, CDR1 LNHDA and CDR2 SQIVND (reference sequence). The CDR3 consists of 19 residues. The V segment lost 5 bases and the J segment 5 bases; nucleotides outside the gene matches: 15. CDR3 coding DNA: TGTGCCAGTAGTCCAACAGGGACTAGCGGGAGGGCCGGGTTCGACGAGCAGTACTTC. Protein sequence: CASSPTGTSGRAGFDEQYF.

The gene calls are TRBV12-3 or TRBV12-4 and TRBJ2-1, with D perhaps matching TRBD2 (5 bases). This CDR3 has 17 amino acids. V lost 6 bases and J 2 bases, leaving 20 bases between the germline ends. The CDR3 coding sequence is TGTGCCAGCAGACGTAACCCCTCCGGGATCGCCTACAATGAGCAGTTCTTC. Its protein product is CASRRNPSGIAYNEQFF.

Only a few counts were recorded for this clonotype. The chain combines TRBV29-1 with TRBJ2-5, with 15 bases matching TRBD2. The CDR3 sequence is 14 residues long. Germline V CDR1 and CDR2: SQVTM, ANQGSEA. Germline trimming cut 4 bases from V and 8 bases from J; bases unmatched to any gene: 5. The CDR3 is CSVAGTSGGITQYF. In DNA form, the CDR3 reads TGCAGCGTTGCGGGGACTAGCGGGGGGATAACCCAGTACTTC.

The chain has TRBV7-9 and TRBJ2-2; D perhaps matches TRBD1 (6 bases). Germline CDR1 is SEHNR and CDR2 is FQNEAQ (reference sequence). The CDR3 is 15 amino acids. Trimming shortened V by 4 bases and J by 3 bases, and 12 bases separated the two germline ends. The CDR3 sequence: CASSYHGGDTGELFF. DNA for the CDR3: TGTGCCAGCAGCTACCATGGGGGCGACACCGGGGAGCTGTTTTTT. Supplemented by reference TRBV7-9 and TRBJ2-2, the full variable domain reads DTGVSQNPRHKITKRGQNVTFRCDPISEHNRLYWYRQTLGQGPEFLTYFQNEAQLEKSRLLSDRFSAERPKGSFSTLEIQRTEQGDSAMYLCASSYHGGDTGELFFGEGSRLTVL.

This clonotype was seen only a few times. This chain links TRBV20-1 with TRBJ1-6, with 10 bases matching TRBD1. Trimming took 4 bases from V and 7 from J; bases not matched to a gene: 1. The CDR3 loop spans 13 amino acids. Germline V gene lookup returns CDR1 DFQATT and CDR2 SNEGSKA (reference sequence). CDR3 bases: TGCAGTGCTACGGACAGGGGGAATTCACCCCTCCACTTT. Translation gives CSATDRGNSPLHF.

Points on this clonotype: This may stem from a read error, because a much larger clone lies one nucleotide away. CDR3 nucleotide sequence: TGTGCCAGCAGCATCCCGGCTAACTATAGCTACACCTTC. It translates to CASSIPANYSYTF. The V call is TRBV7-2, the J call TRBJ1-2; D is unclear. The CDR3 consists of 13 residues. Germline-derived CDR1 and CDR2 are SGHTA and FQGNSA.

A few counts support this clonotype. The chain joins TRBV12-5 to TRBJ1-6; D unclear. V lost 7 bases, J lost 8 bases, and 15 bases lay in between. Germline CDR1 LGHNT, CDR2 FRNRAP. CDR3 size: 14 residues. The CDR3 protein is CASVFGVTDSPLHF. In nucleotides, the CDR3 is TGTGCTAGTGTGTTTGGGGTTACAGATTCACCCCTCCACTTT.

The chain combines TRBV3-1 with TRBJ2-3, with TRBD2 matching over 14 bases. J was trimmed by 5 bases and V by 5 bases; bases with no gene match: 18. Germline V gene sequence: CDR1 LGHDT, CDR2 YNNKEL (reference sequence). The CDR3 runs 20 residues. Here the CDR3 DNA reads TGTGCCAGCAGCGGACGATACGGACTAGCGGGGGGCCCACGGAAAGATACGCAGTATTTT. Protein sequence: CASSGRYGLAGGPRKDTQYF.

This sequence joins TRBV29-1 and TRBJ2-7; D tentatively reads TRBD1 or TRBD2 (5 bases each). Trimming removed 6 bases at V and 0 bases at J, with 21 bases between. Germline V gene sequence: CDR1 SQVTM, CDR2 ANQGSEA. The CDR3 sequence is 16 residues long. CDR3 nucleotide sequence: TGCAGCGTCAAAGGGGTGGACTCCTCGAGCTCCTACGAGCAGTACTTC. Protein product: CSVKGVDSSSSYEQYF.

The V call is TRBV12-3 or TRBV12-4, the J call TRBJ2-2, with D perhaps matching TRBD1 (6 bases). The CDR3 loop spans 14 amino acids. V was clipped by 8 bases and J by 2 bases, with 12 bases between them. CDR3 protein: CASRQDLNTGELFF. The CDR3 DNA reads as TGTGCCAGCCGACAGGACCTAAACACCGGGGAGCTGTTTTTT.

This rearrangement joins TRBV9 to TRBJ2-1; 8 positions match TRBD2. This CDR3 has 13 residues. Trimming at V came to 2 bases and at J to 10 bases, leaving 5 bases not matched to a gene. Germline V gene lookup returns CDR1 SGDLS and CDR2 YYNGEE. CDR3 protein: CASSVGGGPEQFF. The CDR3 DNA sequence: TGTGCCAGCAGCGTCGGCGGGGGGCCCGAGCAGTTCTTC.

This chain connects TRBV10-2 to TRBJ2-7, with TRBD2 matching over 8 bases. This CDR3 contains 14 residues. Germline V gene lookup returns CDR1 WSHSY and CDR2 SAAADI. V lost 10 bases to trimming and J lost 4 bases; unmatched junction nucleotides: 12. This CDR3 is CATRASGSSYEQYF. The CDR3 DNA reads TGCGCCACCCGGGCGAGCGGGAGTTCTTACGAGCAGTACTTC.

Only a few counts were recorded for this clonotype. The J gene is TRBJ2-1, the V gene TRBV5-1; the match to TRBD2 covers 10 bases. Germline V gene data show CDR1 as SGHRS and CDR2 as YFSETQ. CDR3 length: 17 amino acids. After removal of 0 bases from V and 5 bases from J, the junction contained 8 bases not matched to a gene. DNA for the CDR3: TGCGCCAGCAGCTTGGGCCCTAGCGGGGGTACCCACAATGAGCAGTTCTTC. It translates to CASSLGPSGGTHNEQFF.

The rearrangement links TRBV29-1 to TRBJ1-1; no firm D call. Between the trimmed V and J ends, which lost 2 bases and 7 bases, there was a span of 5 bases. The CDR3 runs to 10 residues. The germline V gene has CDR1 SQVTM and CDR2 ANQGSEA. CDR3 in DNA: TGCAGCGTTGAAAGATTTGAAGCTTTCTTT. It is translated as CSVERFEAFF.

In its sample, this clonotype was seen a few times. This chain connects TRBV12-3 or TRBV12-4 to TRBJ1-1, with 8 nucleotides matching TRBD1. This CDR3 is 15 amino acids long. The V segment lost 4 bases and the J segment 5 bases; nucleotides outside the gene matches: 9. CDR3 protein: CASSWSGTGGTEAFF. In DNA form, the CDR3 reads TGTGCCAGCAGTTGGTCCGGGACAGGTGGAACTGAAGCTTTCTTT.

The rearrangement uses TRBV7-2 and TRBJ2-7; tentative D call: TRBD1 (6 bases). Trimming pared 3 bases from V and 0 bases from J, leaving 9 bases between. Germline V gene lookup returns CDR1 SGHTA and CDR2 FQGNSA. The CDR3 spans 14 residues. As DNA, the CDR3 is TGTGCCAGCAGCTTTGACAGGTCCTCCTACGAGCAGTACTTC. Its protein product is CASSFDRSSYEQYF. Together with reference TRBV7-2 and TRBJ2-7, the CDR3 gives the full variable domain: GAGVSQSPSNKVTEKGKDVELRCDPISGHTALYWYRQSLGQGLEFLIYFQGNSAPDKSGLPSDRFSAERTGGSVSTLTIQRTQQEDSAVYLCASSFDRSSYEQYFGPGTRLTVT.

This sequence joins TRBV7-9 and TRBJ1-6; D is perhaps TRBD1 (6 bases). Germline CDR1 is SEHNR and CDR2 is FQNEAQ (reference sequence). The ends were cut back, 5 bases at V and 9 bases at J, with 14 bases in the middle. This CDR3 comprises 14 residues. The CDR3 is CASSAGQTTSPLHF. CDR3 bases: TGTGCCAGCAGCGCCGGACAGACTACTTCACCCCTCCACTTT.

In its sample, this clonotype was seen a few times. The rearrangement links TRBV4-1 to TRBJ2-3; tentatively, D is TRBD1 (5 bases). This CDR3 is built from 16 residues. Trimming cost V 1 base and J 5 bases, with 16 bases left between them. The germline CDR1 and CDR2 sequences are MGHRA and YSYEKL. DNA of the CDR3: TGCGCCAGCAGCCAAGGCGTCGCTTCTAGGGGAGATACGCAGTATTTT. It codes for CASSQGVASRGDTQYF.

This clonotype was detected only a few times. This sequence joins TRBV3-1 and TRBJ1-2, with a weak D call TRBD1 (5 bases). The V gene's germline CDR1 is LGHDT and CDR2 YNNKEL (reference sequence). The CDR3 is made up of 12 amino acids. V lost 1 base and J lost 7, with 7 bases in between. The CDR3 DNA sequence: TGTGCCAGCAGCCAAGCAGGGTTTGGCTACACCTTC. Its translation: CASSQAGFGYTF.

This sequence joins TRBV28 and TRBJ1-5, with 9 bases identical to TRBD1. Unmatched junction bases numbered 3, after V lost 5 bases and J lost 4 bases. Germline-derived CDR1 and CDR2 are MDHEN and SYDVKM. The CDR3 spans 14 residues. CDR3 residues: CASSHGTGNQPQHF. CDR3 bases: TGTGCCAGCAGTCACGGGACAGGGAATCAGCCCCAGCATTTT.